These 21 T cell receptor beta chains were all obtained from the same sample, sequenced in a study of T and B cells in COVID-19 patients. TRB was amplified from about 260-540 ng of blood genomic DNA. Multiplex PCR with BIOMED2 TRB-A/B primer pools amplified TRB rearrangements. TCRdb redid the calling of the multiplex PCR reads with MiXCR, one entry per CDR3 protein. Of some 13,000 distinct CDR3 sequences in the sample, approximately 24% are singletons; the top ten hold roughly 4%. Specimen: blood. The receptors derive from a human donor who had recovered from COVID-19.

This clonotype was seen a handful of times. The rearrangement links TRBV18 to TRBJ1-3; D is ambiguous. V shed 3 bases and J shed 0 bases, with 9 bases lying between them. Germline CDR1 reads KGHSH; CDR2 reads LQKENI. The CDR3 extends over 15 amino acids. The CDR3 reads CASSPRTNSGNTIYF. The CDR3, as DNA: TGTGCCAGCTCACCGCGGACGAACTCTGGAAACACCATATATTTT.

This clonotype was detected only a few times. CDR3 residues: CASSLPVNYGYTF. The CDR3 nucleotides are TGTGCCAGCAGCTTACCTGTGAACTATGGCTACACCTTC. The genes are TRBV7-9 and TRBJ1-2; D is unresolved. Trimming removed 2 bases at V and 2 bases at J, with 6 bases between. Germline V gene data show CDR1 as SEHNR and CDR2 as FQNEAQ (reference sequence). The CDR3 runs to 13 residues.

The genes are TRBV12-3 or TRBV12-4 and TRBJ2-7, with a weak D call TRBD1 (6 bases). V was clipped by 3 bases and J by 6 bases, with 15 bases between them. The CDR3 sequence is 14 residues long. CDR3 residues: CASSFQGMVVEQYF. CDR3 DNA sequence: TGTGCCAGCAGTTTTCAGGGGATGGTAGTCGAGCAGTACTTC.

The rearrangement links TRBV14 to TRBJ2-1, with 10 bases identical to TRBD2. Trimming at V came to 4 bases and at J to 7 bases, leaving 16 bases not matched to a gene. Per the germline V gene, CDR1 is SGHDN and CDR2 is FVKESK. The CDR3 loop spans 18 amino acids. DNA of the CDR3: TGTGCCAGCAGCCTTTTGGAGCGGGGGGGAGGATTGCGGAATGAGCAGTTCTTC. Its translation is CASSLLERGGGLRNEQFF.

This clonotype ranks as medium-sized (0.01 to 0.1%). The chain is built from TRBV12-3 or TRBV12-4 and TRBJ2-2, with 8 nucleotides matching TRBD1. The CDR3 sequence is 15 residues long. The junction had 7 bases not matched to a gene; V was cut back by 6 bases and J by 4 bases. CDR3 sequence: CASSLRGQATGELFF. The CDR3 DNA follows: TGTGCCAGCAGCTTACGGGGACAGGCCACCGGGGAGCTGTTTTTT.

Judged by abundance, this clonotype is medium-sized. The chain recombines TRBV27 with TRBJ2-7; D is ambiguous. Trimming cost V 6 bases and J 9 bases, with 18 bases left between them. The CDR3 sequence is 13 residues long. From germline, CDR1 is MNHEY and CDR2 SMNVEV (reference sequence). CDR3 sequence: CASRGPPTSGQYF. In nucleotides, the CDR3 is TGTGCCAGCAGGGGCCCCCCAACATCCGGGCAGTACTTC.

The chain recombines TRBV20-1 with TRBJ2-7; D gene unclear. The CDR3 covers 14 residues. Germline loops: CDR1 DFQATT, CDR2 SNEGSKA (reference sequence). V was cut by 3 bases and J by 3 bases, with 15 bases left in between. The CDR3 DNA is TGCAGTGCTAGCCCAAGGCTTTTGCGCTACGAGCAGTACTTC. Translating it yields CSASPRLLRYEQYF.

The V gene is TRBV7-6, the J gene TRBJ2-7, with 8 bases identical to TRBD1. V lost 4 bases to trimming and J lost 5 bases; unmatched junction nucleotides: 10. Germline assignment: CDR1 SGHVS and CDR2 FNYEAQ. The CDR3 covers 15 residues. The CDR3 sequence is CASSSHRGIGDEQYF. For the CDR3, the DNA is TGTGCCAGCAGCTCCCACAGGGGGATAGGCGACGAGCAGTACTTC.

This clonotype rates as medium-sized (0.01 to 0.1%). The rearrangement links TRBV27 to TRBJ2-1; tentative D call: TRBD2 (6 bases). The CDR3 spans 15 residues. Germline loops: CDR1 MNHEY, CDR2 SMNVEV (reference sequence). The ends were cut back, 9 bases at V and 0 bases at J, with 15 bases in the middle. In nucleotides, the CDR3 is TGTGCCAGTAAGATTGACGGGAGCTCCTACAATGAGCAGTTCTTC. This gives the protein CASKIDGSSYNEQFF.

In this sample, this clonotype is medium-sized. The chain joins TRBV19 to TRBJ2-2, with TRBD2 matching 11 bases. Germline assignment: CDR1 LNHDA and CDR2 SQIVND (reference sequence). Trimming took 5 bases from V and 3 from J; bases not matched to a gene: 8. This CDR3 is built from 17 residues. CDR3 nucleotides: TGTGCCAGTAGTCGTCCGGGACTAGCGGTCCACACCGGGGAGCTGTTTTTT. Protein sequence: CASSRPGLAVHTGELFF.

This clonotype was counted a single time. The chain employs TRBV20-1 and TRBJ1-2; D is undetermined. Germline loops: CDR1 DFQATT, CDR2 SNEGSKA (reference sequence). This CDR3 comprises 14 residues. The ends were cut back, 4 bases at V and 2 bases at J, with 14 bases in the middle. The CDR3 loop is CSANGIGLNYGYTF. Here the CDR3 DNA reads TGCAGTGCTAACGGGATAGGACTCAACTATGGCTACACCTTC.

The V call is TRBV5-1, the J call TRBJ1-6; D is perhaps TRBD1 (5 bases). Germline V gives CDR1 SGHRS, CDR2 YFSETQ. Trimming took off 4 bases at V and 2 bases at J, with 10 bases between the two ends. This CDR3 comprises 15 residues. CDR3 region: CASSPGLPYNSPLHF. Written as DNA, the CDR3 is TGCGCCAGCAGCCCAGGGTTGCCCTATAATTCACCCCTCCACTTT.

The chain joins TRBV6-5 to TRBJ1-2; D uncertain. The CDR3 runs 13 residues. CDR1 and CDR2 from the germline V gene are MNHEY and SVGAGI. The ends were cut back, 5 bases at V and 3 bases at J, with 10 bases in the middle. CDR3 DNA sequence: TGTGCCAGCAGTGCGACCGGTCACTATGGCTACACCTTC. It codes for CASSATGHYGYTF.

The V gene is TRBV6-1, the J gene TRBJ2-1; possible D gene TRBD1, 7 bases. Trimming took 4 bases from V and 6 from J, leaving 25 bases between them. This CDR3 is 18 amino acids long. Germline V gene data show CDR1 as MNHNS and CDR2 as SASEGT. CDR3: CASSVGGYRGLTGNEQFF. The DNA for the CDR3 is TGTGCCAGCAGTGTAGGAGGCTACAGGGGACTTACTGGCAATGAGCAGTTCTTC.

The table lists this clonotype with many counts. This rearrangement joins TRBV6-5 to TRBJ1-3, with D uncertain. The length of the CDR3 is 16 residues. Trimming took 0 bases from V and 3 from J, leaving 12 bases between them. In germline, CDR1 is MNHEY, CDR2 SVGAGI. The CDR3 here is CASSYSIRHLGNTIYF. In DNA form, the CDR3 reads TGTGCCAGCAGTTACTCAATCAGGCACCTTGGAAACACCATATATTTT.

By proportion, this clonotype is large. The CDR3 coding sequence is TGTGCCACCAGCCGTAGCGGGGGGGCTGCCAATGAGCAGTTCTTC. Translation gives CATSRSGGAANEQFF. The chain joins TRBV15 to TRBJ2-1; TRBD2 agrees at 11 bases. Germline V CDR1 and CDR2: LNHNV, YYDKDF (reference sequence). V gave up 5 bases and J gave up 6 bases; unmatched junction bases: 6. The CDR3 covers 15 residues.

This clonotype has just one count. The chain employs TRBV7-2 and TRBJ2-7; 9 bases match TRBD1. The CDR3 runs 15 residues. V was clipped by 3 bases and J by 1 base; unmatched bases: 4. Germline V gene data show CDR1 as SGHTA and CDR2 as FQGNSA. The CDR3 DNA reads as TGTGCCAGCAGCTTCGTACAGGGGGCATCCTACGAGCAGTACTTC. Translating gives CASSFVQGASYEQYF.

This clonotype is labeled medium-sized (0.01 to 0.1%). The rearrangement joins TRBV30 to TRBJ2-7; 7 positions match TRBD2. The germline CDR1 and CDR2 sequences are GTSNPN and SVGIG (reference sequence). J lost 6 bases, V lost 0 bases, and 8 bases had no gene match. The CDR3 is 14 residues long. This CDR3 is CAWSVGGPWLEQYF. The CDR3 nucleotides read TGTGCCTGGAGTGTGGGAGGGCCATGGCTCGAGCAGTACTTC.

There are a few counts of this clonotype. V and J are TRBV7-9 and TRBJ2-1; tentative D call: TRBD2 (8 bases). The length of the CDR3 is 15 residues. Germline CDR1 and CDR2: SEHNR and FQNEAQ (reference sequence). Deletions cut 1 base from V and 7 bases from J, with 14 bases between. In DNA form, the CDR3 reads TGTGCCAGCAGCTTAGTAGCGGGACAGTCAAATGAGCAGTTCTTC. It translates to CASSLVAGQSNEQFF.

By sample share, this clonotype is medium-sized (0.01 to 0.1%). The gene calls are TRBV19 and TRBJ1-5; the D is unclear. V was pared by 1 base and J by 7 bases, with 17 bases between. This CDR3 comprises 16 residues. Germline values: CDR1 LNHDA, CDR2 SQIVND (reference sequence). The CDR3: CASSIVIEHIGQPQHF. The CDR3 bases are TGTGCCAGTAGTATAGTTATTGAGCATATAGGCCAGCCCCAGCATTTT.

The chain joins TRBV18 to TRBJ1-2; D perhaps matches TRBD1 (5 bases). CDR1 is KGHSH, CDR2 LQKENI, per germline. CDR3 length: 16 residues. V shed 6 bases and J shed 6 bases, with 23 bases lying between them. The CDR3 loop reads CASSPMTLGGLDGYTF. CDR3 bases: TGTGCCAGCTCGCCGATGACCCTGGGGGGATTAGATGGCTACACCTTC.